This T cell receptor beta chain was captured by sequencing in a study of blood T cell repertoires in COVID-19. Trimming took 4 bases from V and 5 from J; bases not matched to a gene: 7. Germline CDR1 is MNHEY and CDR2 is SVGAGI. CDR3 length: 15 amino acids. The protocol was immunoSEQ multiplex PCR, while the TCRdb copy is restricted to in-frame clones and leaves out a portion. This repertoire shows 120,000 to 150,000 clones, more than 80% found once; its top ten account for roughly 4.9%. Sequenced material: peripheral blood. This sequence was found in a human donor in a cohort sampled during active COVID-19. The chain is built from TRBV6-5 and TRBJ2-2; 7 bases fit TRBD1. This CDR3 reads CASSFDRAGTGELFF. The CDR3 nucleotides are TGTGCCAGCAGTTTCGACAGGGCCGGAACCGGGGAGCTGTTTTTT.